The sequence of this T cell receptor beta chain was determined in a study of cytomegalovirus exposure and HLA in healthy donors. Study conclusions and caveats: HLA restriction was apparent for most CMV-associated TCR beta chains in a later analysis. A missense DCLRE1C variant was associated with V- and J-gene trimming of TCR beta chains in a later analysis, and an independent cohort replicated the association. Indistinguishability led to the exclusion of some V segments, TRBV6-2 and TRBV6-3 included.

With 3 bases clipped from V and 4 bases from J, the junction kept 8 bases outside the gene matches. Germline CDR1 and CDR2: WSHSY and SAAADI. The CDR3 contains 15 residues. This clone has more than one count but fewer than ten. Its antigen is still unknown. With 60 Vbeta and 13 Jbeta primers, the PCR was carried out. The repertoire was sequenced with immunoSEQ multiplex PCR; TCRdb's copy has only in-frame clones and lacks some. The sample has 150,000 to 180,000 clones, approximately 80% seen once. The chain couples TRBV10-2 to TRBJ2-7; 8 positions match TRBD2. The clonotype originates from a woman aged 40 to 50 in good health and CMV-seropositive. Sequenced material: PBMCs. CDR3 sequence reads: CASSDRRSGNYEQYF. The CDR3 DNA follows: TGCGCCAGCAGTGATAGACGTAGCGGGAATTACGAGCAGTACTTC.